This TCR beta chain was profiled in a study of blood T cell repertoires in COVID-19. Looking at the study overall: T cells, B-cell-depleted T cells, or PBMCs supplied cDNA or gDNA.

In the original workflow: Estimation of nucleated cell counts relied on the amplification of reference gene primers. Measured with immunoSEQ multiplex PCR; TCRdb has only the in-frame clones, and not every one. V, J and clone size reflect that table, while D and trimming were determined from the DNA. In the table there are over 85,000 clones, 78% of which are singletons. The trim removed 4 bases at V and 3 bases at J, leaving 2 bases unmatched. Germline-derived CDR1 and CDR2 are SNHLY and FYNNEI. The CDR3 runs to 14 residues. The sample taken for sequencing was peripheral blood. The V and J genes are TRBV2 and TRBJ1-1, with 10 bases that match TRBD1. The origin of this receptor is a man in his fifties or sixties with active or convalescent COVID-19. The CDR3 nucleotides read TGTGCCAGCAGTGGGGACAGGGGCCACACTGAAGCTTTCTTT. Translation gives CASSGDRGHTEAFF.